What follows describes a single T cell receptor beta chain. The antigen is undetermined. The PCR was carried out with 60 Vbeta primers and 13 Jbeta primers. Only in-frame clones appear in the TCRdb table, and some are missing; sequencing was by immunoSEQ multiplex PCR. The sample carries under 200,000 clones, around 77% recorded once. The sample belongs to a study of cytomegalovirus exposure and HLA in healthy donors. General study findings and limits: A classifier reportedly called cytomegalovirus status with high sensitivity and specificity.

Germline V gives CDR1 MDHEN, CDR2 SYDVKM. V lost 5 bases, J lost 7 bases, and 10 bases stayed unmatched. The CDR3 extends over 15 amino acids. This TCR came from a woman aged 50 to 60 in good health and CMV-seropositive. The chain links TRBV28 to TRBJ2-1; 8 nucleotides agree with TRBD1. The specimen was PBMCs. In nucleotides, the CDR3 is TGTGCCAGCAGTACCATAGGACAGGGTAGGAATGAGCAGTTCTTC. Translating gives CASSTIGQGRNEQFF. The full variable domain, in which reference TRBV28 and TRBJ2-1 provide the parts outside the CDR3, is DVKVTQSSRYLVKRTGEKVFLECVQDMDHENMFWYRQDPGLGLRLIYFSYDVKMKEKGDIPEGYSVSREKKERFSLILESASTNQTSMYLCASSTIGQGRNEQFFGPGTRLTVL.